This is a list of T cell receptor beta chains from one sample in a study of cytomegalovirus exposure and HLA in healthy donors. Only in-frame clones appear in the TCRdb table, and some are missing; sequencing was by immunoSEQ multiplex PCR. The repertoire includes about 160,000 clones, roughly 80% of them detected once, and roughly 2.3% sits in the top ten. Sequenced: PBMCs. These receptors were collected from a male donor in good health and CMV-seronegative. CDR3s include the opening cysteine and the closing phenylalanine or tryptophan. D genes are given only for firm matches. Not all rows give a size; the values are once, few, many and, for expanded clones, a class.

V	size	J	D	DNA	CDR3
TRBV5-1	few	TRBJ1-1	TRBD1	TGCGCCAGCAGCTTGTTACAGGGGACTGAAGCTTTCTTT	CASSLLQGTEAFF
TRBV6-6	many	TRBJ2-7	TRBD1	TGTGCCAGCAGTTACGTGCCGGACAGGGCCCACGAGCAGTACTTC	CASSYVPDRAHEQYF
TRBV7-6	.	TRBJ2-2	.	TGTGCCAGCAGCTTGGTACCCGGGTCAGAGGCCGGGGAGCTGTTTTTT	CASSLVPGSEAGELFF
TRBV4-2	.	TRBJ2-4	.	TGTGCCAGCAGCCAAGATCCGGGGGGCTTGAACATTCAGTACTTC	CASSQDPGGLNIQYF
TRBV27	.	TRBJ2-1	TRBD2	TGTGCCAGCAGTTTATCGCTGTGGGGACTAGCGGGAGCGTCCTACAATGAGCAGTTCTTC	CASSLSLWGLAGASYNEQFF
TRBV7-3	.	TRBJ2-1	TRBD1	TGTGCCAGCAGCTCCACAGGGGACAATGAGCAGTTCTTC	CASSSTGDNEQFF
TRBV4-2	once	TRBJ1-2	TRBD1	TGTGCCAGCAGCCAAGATAGCAGCGGACAGGACTATGGCTACACCTTC	CASSQDSSGQDYGYTF
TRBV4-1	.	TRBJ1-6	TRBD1	TGCGCCAGCAGCCAAGTCCTTTCCGGGACAGGGAGTTCACCCCTCCACTTT	CASSQVLSGTGSSPLHF
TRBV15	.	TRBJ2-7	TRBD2	TGTGCCACCACCCAGGTTCGTCGGGAGGGCCACTCTTCGTACTACGAGCAGTACTTC	CATTQVRREGHSSYYEQYF
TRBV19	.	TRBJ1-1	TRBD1	TGTGCCAGTAGTAGACAGGGAGGGAACACTGAAGCTTTCTTT	CASSRQGGNTEAFF
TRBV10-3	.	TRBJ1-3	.	TGTGCCATCAGTGAGTCGCGGGGGGGAAGAACTGGAAACACCATATATTTT	CAISESRGGRTGNTIYF
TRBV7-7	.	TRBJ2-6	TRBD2	TGTGCTAGCAGCGTTACTAGCGGGACCTCTGGGGCCAACGTCCTGACTTTC	CASSVTSGTSGANVLTF
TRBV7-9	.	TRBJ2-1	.	TGTGCCAGCAGCCCTCGTGGGGGCACTGAGCAGTTCTTC	CASSPRGGTEQFF
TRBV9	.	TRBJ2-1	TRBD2	TGTGCCAGCAGCTTCACCGGGACTAGCTCCTACAATGAGCAGTTCTTC	CASSFTGTSSYNEQFF
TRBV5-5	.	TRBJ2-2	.	TGTGCCAGCATCCCGGAGGTCCTAAAGAACACCGGGGAGCTGTTTTTT	CASIPEVLKNTGELFF
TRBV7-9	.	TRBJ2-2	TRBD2	TGTGCCAGCAGCCCCCCGGGGGGGAACACCGGGGAGCTGTTTTTT	CASSPPGGNTGELFF
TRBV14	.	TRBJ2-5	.	TGTGCCAGCAGCCAAGAGGCAGGCCAAGAGACCCAGTACTTC	CASSQEAGQETQYF
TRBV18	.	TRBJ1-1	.	TGTGCCAGCTCACCAGTTGAAGGGGTGAACACTGAAGCTTTCTTT	CASSPVEGVNTEAFF
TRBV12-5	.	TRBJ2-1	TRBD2	TGTGCTAGTGGCCGAACACTAGCGGGGGGGCCCGGCAATGAGCAGTTCTTC	CASGRTLAGGPGNEQFF
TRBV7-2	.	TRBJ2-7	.	TGTGCCAGCAGCTTAGTGCCGGGGATTAGCTCCTACGAGCAGTACTTC	CASSLVPGISSYEQYF
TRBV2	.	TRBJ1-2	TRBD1	TGTGCCAGCAGTGGGGGTTGGACAGGTCCCTATGGCTACACCTTC	CASSGGWTGPYGYTF
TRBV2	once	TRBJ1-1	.	TGTGCCAGCAGCCCCCACGGGGTGAACACTGAAGCTTTCTTT	CASSPHGVNTEAFF
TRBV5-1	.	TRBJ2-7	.	TGCGCCAGCAGCTTTGAAGCGGGCTCCTACGAGCAGTACTTC	CASSFEAGSYEQYF
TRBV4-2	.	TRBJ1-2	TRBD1	TGTGCCAGCAGCAGGGGACAGGGAAATCCTAACTATGGCTACACCTTC	CASSRGQGNPNYGYTF
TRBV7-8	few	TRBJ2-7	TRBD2	TGTGCCAGCAGCTTACTACGGTCCGGGACTAGTTCTCCCTCCAGGGACTTC	CASSLLRSGTSSPSRDF
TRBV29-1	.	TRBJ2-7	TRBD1	TGCAGCGCCCGGACAGGGTCTAACGAGCAGTACTTC	CSARTGSNEQYF
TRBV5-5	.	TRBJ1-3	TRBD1	TGTGCCAGCAGCTTGTGGGGATCGGACAGGGGTGGAAACACCATATATTTT	CASSLWGSDRGGNTIYF
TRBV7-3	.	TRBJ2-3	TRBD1	TGTGCCAGCAGCCGACAGGGGGTCACAGATACGCAGTATTTT	CASSRQGVTDTQYF
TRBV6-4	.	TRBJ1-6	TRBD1	TGTGCCAGCAGTCCCGGGACAGGGGTTAATTCACCCCTCCACTTT	CASSPGTGVNSPLHF
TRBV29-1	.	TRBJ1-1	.	TGCAGCGTCAAGGGAGGGGACACTGAAGCTTTCTTT	CSVKGGDTEAFF
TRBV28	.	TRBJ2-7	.	TGTGCCAGCAGTTTAGCGGGGATCTACGAGCAGTACTTC	CASSLAGIYEQYF